These 6 T cell receptor beta chains originate from one sample sequenced in a study of T-cell memory formation after mild COVID-19. TCRdb independently ran MiXCR on the 5' RACE reads; one entry per CDR3 protein. The table includes approximately 260,000 distinct CDR3 sequences, approximately 18% detected once. The sequenced sample was PBMCs or a T cell subset sorted from them (not recorded which). The receptor set was obtained from a young man who had mild COVID-19 (a few samples of this study predate the infection). Cell type and time point are not known.

The table lists this clonotype with a few counts. The chain carries TRBV15 and TRBJ2-1; 11 bases are a match to TRBD2. With 8 bases clipped from V and 9 bases from J, the junction kept 12 bases outside the gene matches. The length of the CDR3 is 15 residues. The germline V gene encodes CDR1 LNHNV and CDR2 YYDKDF (reference sequence). CDR3 DNA sequence: TGTGCCACCCCCAAACCCGGGACTAGCGGCGGTGAGCAGTTCTTC. This gives the protein CATPKPGTSGGEQFF.

There are a few counts of this clonotype. CDR3 residues: CASRGDWGTEAFF. The CDR3, as DNA: TGTGCCAGCAGAGGCGACTGGGGCACTGAAGCTTTCTTT. The chain combines TRBV6-6 with TRBJ1-1; the D is unclear. The CDR3 spans 13 residues. V lost 6 bases to trimming and J lost 4 bases, with 12 bases between them. Germline loops: CDR1 MNHNY, CDR2 SVGAGI (reference sequence).

This rearrangement joins TRBV18 to TRBJ1-4; 8 bases fit TRBD1. V was pared by 5 bases and J by 4 bases, with 12 bases of the junction left unmatched. The CDR3 sequence is 17 residues long. Per the germline V gene, CDR1 is KGHSH and CDR2 is LQKENI. CDR3 bases: TGTGCCAGCTCAAAGAACCAGGGGGCGCACATTAATGAAAAACTGTTTTTT. Translating it yields CASSKNQGAHINEKLFF. The variable domain in full, completed from reference TRBV18 and TRBJ1-4, reads NAGVMQNPRHLVRRRGQEARLRCSPMKGHSHVYWYRQLPEEGLKFMVYLQKENIIDESGMPKERFSAEFPKEGPSILRIQQVVRGDSAAYFCASSKNQGAHINEKLFFGSGTQLSVL.

This rearrangement joins TRBV5-1 to TRBJ1-1; D is unclear. The CDR3 is 18 residues long. Germline-derived CDR1 and CDR2 are SGHRS and YFSETQ. V shed 3 bases and J shed 3 bases, with 24 bases lying between them. The CDR3 loop reads CASSWFPTGRNNDTEAFF. CDR3 bases: TGCGCCAGCAGCTGGTTCCCAACCGGGAGAAATAACGACACTGAAGCTTTCTTT.

The J gene is TRBJ2-3, the V gene TRBV6-5, with D unresolved. This CDR3 spans 14 amino acids. The V gene's germline CDR1 is MNHEY and CDR2 SVGAGI. The V end was cut by 6 bases, the J end by 4 bases, with 14 bases between. The CDR3 DNA sequence: TGTGCCAGCAGGCTTAGTTATTTTGCAGATACGCAGTATTTT. Translating it yields CASRLSYFADTQYF.

The V and J genes are TRBV19 and TRBJ2-3; unclear D gene. This CDR3 has 12 residues. Germline V CDR1 and CDR2: LNHDA, SQIVND (reference sequence). Trimming took off 2 bases at V and 4 bases at J, with 4 bases between the two ends. The CDR3 DNA reads TGTGCCAGTAGTATATCAGCAGATACGCAGTATTTT. Encoded protein: CASSISADTQYF.